Each of the 18 T cell receptor beta chains below was sequenced from the same sample in a study of naive and memory T cell subsets. Both TRBC1 and TRBC2 were covered by a beta constant-region primer of two equimolar oligonucleotides. TCRdb reanalysed the UMI-ligation and nested PCR reads using MiXCR and keeps one entry per CDR3 protein. This sample has 130,000 to 150,000 distinct CDR3 sequences; approximately 15% occur once, and the top ten carry approximately 0.13%. The sequencing sample was made of naive CD4+ T cells from blood. The receptors derive from a human donor in good health.

V and J are TRBV23-1 and TRBJ1-5; D call uncertain. TRBV23-1 carries the ORF label, with uncertain function. The CDR3 runs 15 residues. V lost 8 bases, J lost 0 bases, and 14 bases lay in between. CDR3 coding DNA: TGCGCCAGCGGTCGACGGACCTCTAGCAATCAGCCCCAGCATTTT. It is translated as CASGRRTSSNQPQHF.

This clonotype was seen ten or more times. This chain connects TRBV19 to TRBJ2-1; no firm D call. CDR3 length: 16 amino acids. Deletions cut 5 bases from V and 0 bases from J, with 14 bases between. From germline, CDR1 is LNHDA and CDR2 SQIVND (reference sequence). CDR3 in DNA: TGTGCCAGTAGTTCCCCCGGCAAGAGCTCCTACAATGAGCAGTTCTTC. This sequence encodes CASSSPGKSSYNEQFF.

The table lists this clonotype with a few counts. The CDR3 nucleotides are TGTGCCTGGAACCCAGGGGGCGGGAGCACTGAAGCTTTCTTT. Translation gives CAWNPGGGSTEAFF. The rearrangement uses TRBV30 and TRBJ1-1; TRBD1 aligns across 8 bases. The junction had 8 bases not matched to a gene; V was cut back by 4 bases and J by 4 bases. The CDR3 contains 14 residues. In germline, CDR1 is GTSNPN, CDR2 SVGIG (reference sequence).

The chain recombines TRBV2 with TRBJ2-1, with 9 bases aligning to TRBD2. The CDR3 runs to 16 residues. The germline gives CDR1 SNHLY, CDR2 FYNNEI. The V and J ends lost 10 bases and 5 bases, in that order; junction bases with no gene match: 15. CDR3 in amino acids: CANHFPAGGVDNEQFF. CDR3 sequence (DNA): TGTGCCAACCACTTTCCCGCGGGAGGGGTCGACAATGAGCAGTTCTTC.

A few counts support this clonotype. The chain has TRBV30 and TRBJ2-5, with D perhaps TRBD1 (6 bases). The CDR3 contains 13 residues. The germline V gene has CDR1 GTSNPN and CDR2 SVGIG (reference sequence). Trimming left V 2 bases short and J 5 bases short, with 12 bases between. The CDR3 DNA sequence: TGTGCCTGGAGTTATAACAGGGCGGAGACCCAGTACTTC. Residues: CAWSYNRAETQYF.

Only a few counts were recorded for this clonotype. The chain has TRBV7-2 and TRBJ2-6; 13 bases are shared with TRBD2. Per germline, CDR1 SGHTA and CDR2 FQGNSA. Trimming cost V 5 bases and J 3 bases; bases outside gene matches: 4. This CDR3 is built from 17 residues. CDR3 sequence (DNA): TGTGCCAGCAGCCGGACTAGCGGGAGTTTTGGGGCCAACGTCCTGACTTTC. Its protein is CASSRTSGSFGANVLTF. Full variable domain (rest looked up from reference TRBV7-2 and TRBJ2-6): GAGVSQSPSNKVTEKGKDVELRCDPISGHTALYWYRQSLGQGLEFLIYFQGNSAPDKSGLPSDRFSAERTGGSVSTLTIQRTQQEDSAVYLCASSRTSGSFGANVLTFGAGSRLTVL.

This clonotype was counted between two and nine times. The chain recombines TRBV7-2 with TRBJ1-2, with D hard to call. The CDR3 length is 15 residues. Deletions cut 1 base from V and 6 bases from J, with 15 bases between. The germline CDR1 and CDR2 sequences are SGHTA and FQGNSA. The CDR3 loop is CASSLEPQREDGYTF. CDR3 DNA sequence: TGTGCCAGCAGCTTAGAGCCACAGCGGGAGGATGGCTACACCTTC.

This clonotype has only a few counts. At one of its ends the junction is not consistent with the germline gene, which may arise from a read error. This chain connects TRBV7-9 to TRBJ2-7; 13 bases fit TRBD2. There are 13 residues in the CDR3. CDR1 and CDR2 (germline): SEHNR, FQNEAQ (reference sequence). The DNA for the CDR3 is TGTGCCAGCAGCTTGGAAGGGACTAGCGGGACTTTCTTC. Translation gives CASSLEGTSGTFF.

This clonotype has a count of ten or more. The rearrangement joins TRBV4-2 to TRBJ2-3, with D perhaps being TRBD1 or TRBD2 (7 bases each). CDR3 length: 19 residues. Per germline, CDR1 LGHNA and CDR2 YNFKEQ. The V and J ends lost 4 bases and 3 bases respectively, with 26 bases between them. The CDR3 DNA follows: TGTGCCAGCAGCCCTTCCAGGGGGGGATCCCTACGGGGGACAGATACGCAGTATTTT. It specifies CASSPSRGGSLRGTDTQYF.

This chain uses TRBV5-1 with TRBJ2-7; TRBD1 matches at 7 bases. Germline V gives CDR1 SGHRS, CDR2 YFSETQ. The trim removed 4 bases at V and 6 bases at J, leaving 7 bases unmatched. The CDR3 sequence is 13 residues long. CDR3 nucleotides: TGCGCCAGCAGCCCGGACAGGTTTGCCGAGCAGTACTTC. This codes for CASSPDRFAEQYF. The whole variable domain, filled in from reference TRBV5-1 and TRBJ2-7, reads KAGVTQTPRYLIKTRGQQVTLSCSPISGHRSVSWYQQTPGQGLQFLFEYFSETQRNKGNFPGRFSGRQFSNSRSEMNVSTLELGDSALYLCASSPDRFAEQYFGPGTRLTVT.

The chain combines TRBV29-1 with TRBJ1-2; 9 nucleotides match TRBD1. Trimming removed 5 bases from V and 2 bases from J; junction bases left unmatched: 6. The germline gives CDR1 SQVTM, CDR2 ANQGSEA. This CDR3 spans 14 amino acids. CDR3 amino acids: CSVQQGAENYGYTF. The CDR3 DNA reads as TGCAGCGTTCAACAGGGGGCTGAGAACTATGGCTACACCTTC.

V and J are TRBV21-1 and TRBJ2-7; the D call TRBD1 from the table was never checked on the DNA. TRBV21-1 is described as a pseudogene. CDR3 length: 14 residues. The CDR3 DNA is TGTGCCATTGCCCTCTGGACAGGGTACTACGAGCAGTACTTC. This codes for CAIALWTGYYEQYF.

This clonotype was found a few times. This rearrangement joins TRBV12-3 or TRBV12-4 to TRBJ2-6, with 7 nucleotides matching TRBD2. The CDR3 contains 17 residues. Losses at the gene ends were 3 bases for V and 0 bases for J; bases not matched to a gene: 5. The chain's CDR3 is CASSLFGGGSGANVLTF. The CDR3 bases are TGTGCCAGCAGTTTGTTTGGGGGGGGCTCTGGGGCCAACGTCCTGACTTTC.

The chain joins TRBV29-1 to TRBJ1-1, with D possibly TRBD1 on 6 matching bases. The CDR3 is 12 amino acids. Germline V gene lookup returns CDR1 SQVTM and CDR2 ANQGSEA. V was cut by 7 bases and J by 4 bases, with 13 bases left in between. The CDR3 reads CSGRTVSTEAFF. In DNA, the CDR3 is TGCAGCGGGAGGACAGTGTCCACTGAAGCTTTCTTT.

The V and J genes are TRBV6-6 and TRBJ2-1; the D gene could be TRBD1 or TRBD2 (6 bases each). There are 16 residues in the CDR3. V was pared by 10 bases and J by 2 bases, with 21 bases between. Germline V gene data show CDR1 as MNHNY and CDR2 as SVGAGI (reference sequence). CDR3 in amino acids: CANRGRVGGAYNEQFF. DNA of the CDR3: TGTGCCAACAGAGGCCGTGTCGGGGGCGCCTACAATGAGCAGTTCTTC.

This chain connects TRBV5-6 to TRBJ2-7, with D perhaps TRBD2 (6 bases). This CDR3 is built from 15 residues. Trimming left V 5 bases short and J 7 bases short, with 22 bases between. The germline V gene encodes CDR1 SGHDT and CDR2 YYEEEE. The CDR3 DNA follows: TGTGCCAGCAGTCCGTTGTCCGGGACTTTGGGTGAGCAGTACTTC. It encodes CASSPLSGTLGEQYF.

This clonotype was observed a handful of times. The chain carries TRBV19 and TRBJ1-2, with D uncertain. CDR1 and CDR2 from the germline V gene are LNHDA and SQIVND (reference sequence). This CDR3 spans 18 amino acids. Trimming removed 1 base from V and 5 bases from J, with 23 bases in between. The CDR3 here is CASSIGPPGRPLRYGYTF. The CDR3 coding sequence is TGTGCCAGTAGTATAGGACCCCCGGGCAGGCCGCTGCGATATGGCTACACCTTC.

In this sample, this clonotype turned up a few times. The chain recombines TRBV11-2 with TRBJ2-7; perhaps TRBD2 as D (5 bases). Trimming shortened V by 5 bases and J by 7 bases, and 6 bases separated the two germline ends. Germline V lookup: CDR1 SGHAT, CDR2 FQNNGV. This CDR3 is built from 10 residues. In DNA form, the CDR3 reads TGTGCCAGCAGCATAGCGGAGCAGTACTTC. It translates to CASSIAEQYF.